This entry describes one T cell receptor (beta chain). Its antigen remains undetermined. It has no much larger one-base neighbor in the sample; base qualities were not kept. The CDR3 regions of human TCRbeta chains were analyzed by immunosequencing. For the original study's pipeline: Repertoire TCRs were checked for matches against a reference library of SARS-CoV-2-specific TCRs that had been generated using the MIRA antigen-specificity platform. Breadth meant the fraction of unique TCRs that were SARS-CoV-2-associated, whereas depth meant the fraction of total T cells that were SARS-CoV-2-associated. Using the MIRA data, each spike-specific TCR was mapped to the spike region that the TCR reacts to and placed in a CD4 or CD8 class. Log10-transformed breadth and depth values were compared by one-way ANOVA with Sidak's multiple comparisons tests. TCRdb holds this immuneACCESS table with in-frame rearrangements only. Some clones are missing; in checked studies, unresolved V genes explain under half, and the rest has no known cause. The V and J calls and clone size are taken from that table; D and trimming were inferred from the DNA. Recorded for this sample are over 95,000 clones; roughly 89% of them occurred a single time. Of the sample, roughly 7.7% is held by the ten largest clones.

This entry comes from a study of T cell responses to AZD1222 COVID-19 vaccine (dated by TCRdb to the early 2020s). In terms of the full investigation: AZD1222 recipients with second doses at about 4 weeks or about 12 weeks were pooled, because spike-specific TCR depth and breadth did not differ between schedules. TCR sequencing covered 230 or so trial participants: about 210 given two doses of AZD1222 and 26 given two doses of MenACWY control vaccine. Trial participants were enrolled into age subgroups of 18-55, 56-69 and 70-plus years, which contained around 140, 26 and 57 TCR-sequenced participants, respectively.

In light of the paper, this sample's time point label describes: baseline before first vaccination. The vaccinee samples were drawn from two UK trials, COV001 and COV002, one of which was a single-blind randomized controlled phase 2/3 trial testing AZD1222 (ChAdOx1 nCoV-19) in healthy adults. Trial participant PBMC samples were collected at day 0 and day 28 after the second dose for TCRbeta chain sequencing. What the authors observed across the whole study: The vaccine-associated CD4 TCRs covered the entire spike protein, and the dominant responses fell in regions 160-218 and 743-854. Participants were mostly white British and included more females than males, and it was suggested by the authors that clonal diversity may have been underestimated. In the small 56-69-year group, the increase in depth fell short of significance, most likely because of low power. Because no samples from the day 14 peak response were available, repertoires could be characterized only after the peak T cell response. Conclusions about previously exposed vaccinees are limited, since just 5 to 7 AZD1222 recipients were seropositive for SARS-CoV-2 at baseline. A significant rise in spike-specific TCR breadth and depth was observed after two AZD1222 doses relative to day 0 and relative to MenACWY recipients. Nearly half of unique spike-specific TCRs reportedly recognized epitopes outside regions mutated in the B.1.351 and B.1.1.7 variants.

CDR1 LNHDA and CDR2 SQIVND were looked up in the germline V gene (reference sequence). V sheds 6 bases and J sheds 0 bases, leaving 5 bases between their ends. The CDR3 has 13 amino acids, counting the end cysteine and phenylalanine. The only DNA kept is the CDR3, 39 bases in frame from the first base. The clonotype comes from an adult in good health. Sequences were derived from peripheral blood, sampled on day 0 of AZD1222 vaccination. In this chain, TRBV19 is recombined with TRBJ1-4, with an unclear D gene assignment. CDR3 region: CASRSATNEKLFF. The DNA is TGTGCCAGTAGGTCAGCAACTAATGAAAAACTGTTTTTT. The CDR3 plus the reference TRBV19 and TRBJ1-4 genes for the other parts give the full variable domain: DGGITQSPKYLFRKEGQNVTLSCEQNLNHDAMYWYRQDPGQGLRLIYYSQIVNDFQKGDIAEGYSVSREKKESFPLTVTSAQKNPTAFYLCASRSATNEKLFFGSGTQLSVL.